The clone carrying this TCR beta chain was detected once. This entry is derived from a study of T cell responses to AZD1222 COVID-19 vaccine. Germline V gene data show CDR1 as SGHDT and CDR2 as YYEEEE. V dropped 4 bases and J dropped 8; count of bases not matched to a gene: 7. CDR3 length: 13 amino acids. The protocol was immunoSEQ multiplex PCR, while the TCRdb copy is restricted to in-frame clones and leaves out a portion. The sample carries 100,000 or so clones, around 85% recorded once. The TCR originated in an adult in good health. Sequenced here: peripheral blood, sampled on day 0 of AZD1222 vaccination. This sequence joins TRBV5-6 and TRBJ1-2, with 8 bases identical to TRBD1. CDR3 in amino acids: CASSQQGADGYTF. In DNA, the CDR3 is TGTGCCAGCAGCCAGCAGGGGGCGGACGGCTACACCTTC.